This T cell receptor (beta chain) appears in the sequencing data of a study of Graves' ophthalmopathy and Graves' hyperthyroidism. Findings and caveats of the study: Ophthalmopathy progression was predicted with under 71% sensitivity and 72% to 80% specificity. Blood also contained most of the expanded thyroid clonotypes above 0.001 frequency.

From RNA, the CDR3 regions of TCR beta chains were amplified and sequenced. The first round was an RT-PCR with HTBI primers, and the second round was a multiplex PCR. TCRdb independently ran MiXCR on the multiplex PCR reads; one entry per CDR3 protein. The table lists roughly 380,000 distinct CDR3 sequences, 15% of them singletons. Stable hyperthyroid donors showed no ophthalmopathy during 18 months follow-up. The authors enrolled newly diagnosed hyperthyroidism patients aged 18 to 65 with under 2 months' duration. This CDR3 has 13 amino acids. After removal of 5 bases from V and 7 bases from J, the junction contained 7 bases not matched to a gene. Points on this clonotype: Its antigen is undetermined.

This sequence joins TRBV12-3 or TRBV12-4 and TRBJ1-2, with TRBD1 matching over 7 bases. The sequencing sample was made of peripheral blood. This receptor was taken from a woman aged 18-29 years with stable Graves' hyperthyroidism. CDR3 amino acids: CASSPQGTVGYTF. CDR3 DNA sequence: TGTGCCAGCAGTCCACAGGGGACGGTTGGCTACACCTTC.